One T cell receptor (beta chain) is described in this entry. This record belongs to a study of blood T cell repertoires in COVID-19. TCRdb's copy holds only in-frame clones and misses some; the assay was immunoSEQ multiplex PCR. Among about 250,000 clones listed, 65% to 85% were seen once. This CDR3 has 15 amino acids. The germline CDR1 and CDR2 sequences are SGHTA and FQGNSA. The V and J ends lost 4 bases and 4 bases, in that order; junction bases with no gene match: 5. What was sequenced was peripheral blood. J is TRBJ1-3 and V is TRBV7-2; TRBD1 matches at 9 bases. The receptor was derived from a woman in her 40s with active or convalescent COVID-19. The CDR3 sequence is CASSYGTGKGNTIYF. CDR3 nucleotide sequence: TGTGCCAGCAGCTATGGGACAGGGAAAGGAAACACCATATATTTT. The full variable domain, rest sourced from reference TRBV7-2 and TRBJ1-3, is GAGVSQSPSNKVTEKGKDVELRCDPISGHTALYWYRQSLGQGLEFLIYFQGNSAPDKSGLPSDRFSAERTGGSVSTLTIQRTQQEDSAVYLCASSYGTGKGNTIYFGEGSWLTVV.